The present T cell receptor beta chain was sequenced within a study of read filtering for tumor transcriptome and immune sequencing. Study details: IR-seq gave about 4.05 to 11 million TCR reads per sample; RNA-seq gave roughly 80 to 1,300.

From 300 to 450 ng of RNA, a library with molecular barcoded alpha/delta and beta/gamma adaptors was made. TCRdb re-derived calls from the reads in MiXCR, one entry per CDR3 protein. The table records 100,000 to 150,000 distinct CDR3 sequences, less than 15% of them present only once. The germline V gene encodes CDR1 DFQATT and CDR2 SNEGSKA (reference sequence). The CDR3 consists of 16 residues. V trimming: 3 bases; J trimming: 4 bases; junction bases outside the gene matches: 12. This clonotype was counted ten times or more. What it binds is unknown. Study-level points and caveats: The CD138-negative fraction was mixed bone marrow immune cells, not pure T cells.

This chain connects TRBV20-1 to TRBJ2-3; 8 bases fit TRBD2. This clonotype was sampled from a donor aged 40 or over with multiple myeloma. The sample consisted of a population of CD138-negative cells sorted from bone marrow. The CDR3 spells CSAREYRAGAADTQYF. Here the CDR3 DNA reads TGCAGTGCTAGGGAATACCGAGCGGGAGCGGCAGATACGCAGTATTTT.